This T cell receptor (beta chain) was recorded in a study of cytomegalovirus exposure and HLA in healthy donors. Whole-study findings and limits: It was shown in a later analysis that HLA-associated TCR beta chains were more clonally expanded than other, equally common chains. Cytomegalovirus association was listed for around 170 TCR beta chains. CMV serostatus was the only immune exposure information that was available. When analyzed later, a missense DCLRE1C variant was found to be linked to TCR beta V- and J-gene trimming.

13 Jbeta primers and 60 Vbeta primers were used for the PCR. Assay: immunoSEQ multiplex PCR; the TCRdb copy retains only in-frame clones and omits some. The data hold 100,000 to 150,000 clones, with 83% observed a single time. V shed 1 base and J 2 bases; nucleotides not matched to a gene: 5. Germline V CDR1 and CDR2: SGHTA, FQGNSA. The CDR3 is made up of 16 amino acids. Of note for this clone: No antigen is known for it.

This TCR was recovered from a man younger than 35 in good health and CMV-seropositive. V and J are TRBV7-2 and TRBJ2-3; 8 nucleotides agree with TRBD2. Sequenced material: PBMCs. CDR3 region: CASSLVGGGPTDTQYF. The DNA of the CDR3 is TGTGCCAGCAGCTTAGTGGGCGGGGGGCCCACAGATACGCAGTATTTT.